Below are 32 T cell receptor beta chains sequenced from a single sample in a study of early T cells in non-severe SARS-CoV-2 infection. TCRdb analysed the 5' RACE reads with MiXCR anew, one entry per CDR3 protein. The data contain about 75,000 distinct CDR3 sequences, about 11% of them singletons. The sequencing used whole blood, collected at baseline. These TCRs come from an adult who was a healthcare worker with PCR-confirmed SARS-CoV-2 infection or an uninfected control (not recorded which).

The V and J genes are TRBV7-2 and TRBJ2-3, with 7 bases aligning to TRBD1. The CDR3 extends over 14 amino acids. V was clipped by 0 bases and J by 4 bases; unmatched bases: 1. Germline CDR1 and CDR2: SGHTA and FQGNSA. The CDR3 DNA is TGTGCCAGCAGCTTAGCAGGGGGCGCAGATACGCAGTATTTT. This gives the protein CASSLAGGADTQYF.

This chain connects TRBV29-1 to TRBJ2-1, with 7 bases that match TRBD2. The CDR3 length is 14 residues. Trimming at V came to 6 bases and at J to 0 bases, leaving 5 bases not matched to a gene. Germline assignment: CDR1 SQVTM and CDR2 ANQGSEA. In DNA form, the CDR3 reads TGCAGCGTACAGCGGGGCAGCTCCTACAATGAGCAGTTCTTC. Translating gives CSVQRGSSYNEQFF.

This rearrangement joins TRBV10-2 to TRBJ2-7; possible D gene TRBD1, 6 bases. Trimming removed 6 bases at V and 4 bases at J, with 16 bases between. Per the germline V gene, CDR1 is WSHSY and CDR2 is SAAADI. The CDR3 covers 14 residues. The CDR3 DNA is TGCGCCAGCAGGGACCAGGGGCGACTATACGAGCAGTACTTC. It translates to CASRDQGRLYEQYF.

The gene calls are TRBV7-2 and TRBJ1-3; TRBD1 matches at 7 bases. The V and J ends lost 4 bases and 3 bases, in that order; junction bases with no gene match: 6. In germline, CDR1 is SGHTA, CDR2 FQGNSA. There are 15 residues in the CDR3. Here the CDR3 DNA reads TGTGCCAGCAGCTCCGACAGGGCCTATGGAAACACCATATATTTT. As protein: CASSSDRAYGNTIYF.

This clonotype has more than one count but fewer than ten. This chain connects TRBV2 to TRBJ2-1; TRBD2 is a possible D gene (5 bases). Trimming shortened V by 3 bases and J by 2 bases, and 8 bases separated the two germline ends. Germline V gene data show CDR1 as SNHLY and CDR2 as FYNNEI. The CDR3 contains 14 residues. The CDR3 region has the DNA TGTGCCAGCAGTGAGAGGGTCGCCTACAATGAGCAGTTCTTC. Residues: CASSERVAYNEQFF.

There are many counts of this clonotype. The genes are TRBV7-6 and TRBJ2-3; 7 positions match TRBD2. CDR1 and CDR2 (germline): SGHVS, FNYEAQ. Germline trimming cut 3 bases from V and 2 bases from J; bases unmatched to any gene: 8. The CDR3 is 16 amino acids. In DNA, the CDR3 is TGTGCCAGCAGCTTCGCTGGGCGGGGGAACACAGATACGCAGTATTTT. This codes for CASSFAGRGNTDTQYF.

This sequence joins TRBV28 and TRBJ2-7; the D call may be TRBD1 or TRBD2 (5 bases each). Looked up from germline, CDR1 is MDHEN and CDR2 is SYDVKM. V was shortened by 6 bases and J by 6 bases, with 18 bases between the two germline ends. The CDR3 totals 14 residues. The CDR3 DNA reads TGTGCCAGCAGAGAAGCAGGGACCGTAGGCGAGCAGTACTTC. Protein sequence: CASREAGTVGEQYF.

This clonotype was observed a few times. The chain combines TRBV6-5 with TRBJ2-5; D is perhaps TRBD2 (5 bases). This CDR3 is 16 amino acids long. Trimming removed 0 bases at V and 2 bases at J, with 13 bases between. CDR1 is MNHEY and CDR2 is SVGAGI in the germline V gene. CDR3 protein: CASSYSRAVTQETQYF. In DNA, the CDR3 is TGTGCCAGCAGTTACTCGAGGGCCGTGACTCAAGAGACCCAGTACTTC.

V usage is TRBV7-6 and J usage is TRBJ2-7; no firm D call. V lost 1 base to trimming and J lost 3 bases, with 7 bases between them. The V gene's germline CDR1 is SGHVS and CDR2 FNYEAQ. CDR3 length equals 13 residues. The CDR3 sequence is CASSLDEVYEQYF. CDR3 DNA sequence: TGTGCCAGCAGCTTAGATGAAGTCTACGAGCAGTACTTC.

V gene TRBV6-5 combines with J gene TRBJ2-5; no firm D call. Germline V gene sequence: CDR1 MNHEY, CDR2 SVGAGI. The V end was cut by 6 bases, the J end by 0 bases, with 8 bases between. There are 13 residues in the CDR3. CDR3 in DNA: TGTGCCAGCAGGGTCGGGTACCAAGAGACCCAGTACTTC. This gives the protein CASRVGYQETQYF.

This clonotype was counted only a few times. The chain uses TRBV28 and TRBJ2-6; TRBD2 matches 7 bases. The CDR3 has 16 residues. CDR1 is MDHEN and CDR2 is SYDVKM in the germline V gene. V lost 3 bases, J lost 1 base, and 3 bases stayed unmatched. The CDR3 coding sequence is TGTGCCAGCAGTTTCCGGGGGGATTCTGGGGCCAACGTCCTGACTTTC. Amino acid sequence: CASSFRGDSGANVLTF.

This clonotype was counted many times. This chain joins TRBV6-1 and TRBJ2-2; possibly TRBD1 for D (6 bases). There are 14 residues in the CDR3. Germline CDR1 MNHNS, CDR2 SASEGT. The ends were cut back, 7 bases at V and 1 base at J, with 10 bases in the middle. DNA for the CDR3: TGTGCCAGCATCATGGGACAGAACACCGGGGAGCTGTTTTTT. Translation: CASIMGQNTGELFF.

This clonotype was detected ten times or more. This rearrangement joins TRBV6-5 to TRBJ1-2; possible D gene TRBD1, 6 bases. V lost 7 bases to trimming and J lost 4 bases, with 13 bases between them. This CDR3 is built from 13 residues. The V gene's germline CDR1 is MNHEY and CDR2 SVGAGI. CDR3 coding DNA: TGTGCCAGCACCATGACAGGCTCCTATGGCTACACCTTC. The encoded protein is CASTMTGSYGYTF.

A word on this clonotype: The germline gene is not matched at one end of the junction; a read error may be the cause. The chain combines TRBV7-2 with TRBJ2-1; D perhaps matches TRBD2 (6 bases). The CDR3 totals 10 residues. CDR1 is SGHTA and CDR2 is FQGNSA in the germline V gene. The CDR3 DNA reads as TGTGCCAGCAGCTTCAGCGGGCTGCGCTTC. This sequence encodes CASSFSGLRF. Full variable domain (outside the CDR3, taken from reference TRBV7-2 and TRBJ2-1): GAGVSQSPSNKVTEKGKDVELRCDPISGHTALYWYRQSLGQGLEFLIYFQGNSAPDKSGLPSDRFSAERTGGSVSTLTIQRTQQEDSAVYLCASSFSGLRFGPGTRLTVL.

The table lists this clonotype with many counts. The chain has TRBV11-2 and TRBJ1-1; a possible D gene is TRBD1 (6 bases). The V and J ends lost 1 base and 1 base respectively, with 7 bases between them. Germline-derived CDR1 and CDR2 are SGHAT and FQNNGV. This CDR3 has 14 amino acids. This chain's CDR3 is CASSLGTANTEAFF. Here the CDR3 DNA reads TGTGCCAGCAGCTTAGGGACAGCGAACACTGAAGCTTTCTTT.

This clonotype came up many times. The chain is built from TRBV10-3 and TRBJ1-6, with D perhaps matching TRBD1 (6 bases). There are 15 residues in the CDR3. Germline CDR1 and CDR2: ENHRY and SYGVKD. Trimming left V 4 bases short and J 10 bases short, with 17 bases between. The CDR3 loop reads CAISGGQPGVSPLHF. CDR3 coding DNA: TGTGCCATCAGTGGCGGACAGCCAGGGGTCTCACCCCTCCACTTT.

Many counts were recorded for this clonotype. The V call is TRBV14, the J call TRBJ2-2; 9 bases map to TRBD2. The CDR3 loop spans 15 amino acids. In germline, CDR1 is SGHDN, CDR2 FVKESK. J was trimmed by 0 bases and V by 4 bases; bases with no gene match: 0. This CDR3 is CASSPSGANTGELFF. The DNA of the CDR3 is TGTGCCAGCAGCCCTAGCGGGGCGAACACCGGGGAGCTGTTTTTT.

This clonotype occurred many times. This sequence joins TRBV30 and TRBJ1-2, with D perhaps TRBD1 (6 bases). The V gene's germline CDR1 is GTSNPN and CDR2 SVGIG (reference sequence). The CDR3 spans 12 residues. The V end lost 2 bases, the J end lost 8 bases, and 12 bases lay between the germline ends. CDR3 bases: TGTGCCTGGAGTTATACAGGGATGGGCTACACCTTC. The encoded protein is CAWSYTGMGYTF.

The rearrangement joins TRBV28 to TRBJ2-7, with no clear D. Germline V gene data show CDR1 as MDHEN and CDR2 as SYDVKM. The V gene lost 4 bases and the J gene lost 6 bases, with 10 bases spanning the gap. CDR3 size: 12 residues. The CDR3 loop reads CASSSQHLEQYF. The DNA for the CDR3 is TGTGCCAGCAGTTCCCAACATCTCGAGCAGTACTTC.

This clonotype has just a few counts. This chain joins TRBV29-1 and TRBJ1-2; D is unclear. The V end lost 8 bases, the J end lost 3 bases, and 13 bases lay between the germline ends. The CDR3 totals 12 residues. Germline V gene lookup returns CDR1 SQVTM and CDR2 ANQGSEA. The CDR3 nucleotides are TGCAGCCTCGCGGAGGGCGACTATGGCTACACCTTC. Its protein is CSLAEGDYGYTF.

CDR3 sequence: CASRQVLSNTEAFF. The CDR3 DNA is TGTGCCAGCCGGCAGGTCCTATCGAACACTGAAGCTTTCTTT. The chain joins TRBV6-1 to TRBJ1-1; unclear D gene. V was trimmed by 8 bases and J by 1 base, leaving 14 bases between them. Germline CDR1 and CDR2: MNHNS and SASEGT. This CDR3 has 14 residues.

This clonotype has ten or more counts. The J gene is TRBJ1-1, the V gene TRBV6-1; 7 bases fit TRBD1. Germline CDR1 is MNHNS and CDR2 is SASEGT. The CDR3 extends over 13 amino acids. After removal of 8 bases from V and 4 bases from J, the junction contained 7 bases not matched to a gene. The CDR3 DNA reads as TGTGCCAGCGGAAGACAGGGATCCACTGAAGCTTTCTTT. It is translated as CASGRQGSTEAFF.

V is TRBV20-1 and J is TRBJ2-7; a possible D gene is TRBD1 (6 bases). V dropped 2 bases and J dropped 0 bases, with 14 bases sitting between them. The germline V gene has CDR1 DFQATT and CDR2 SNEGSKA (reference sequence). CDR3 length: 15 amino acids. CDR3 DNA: TGCAGTGCTAGAACCGACAGGCCTAACTCCTACGAGCAGTACTTC. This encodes CSARTDRPNSYEQYF.

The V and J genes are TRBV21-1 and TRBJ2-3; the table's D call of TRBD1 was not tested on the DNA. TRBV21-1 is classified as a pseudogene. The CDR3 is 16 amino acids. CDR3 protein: CASSKGGTGDADTQYF. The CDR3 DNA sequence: TGTGCCAGCAGCAAAGGAGGGACAGGGGACGCAGATACGCAGTATTTT.

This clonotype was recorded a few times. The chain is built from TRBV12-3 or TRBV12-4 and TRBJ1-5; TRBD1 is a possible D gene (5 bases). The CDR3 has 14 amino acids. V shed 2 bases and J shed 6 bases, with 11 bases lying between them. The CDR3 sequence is CASSLRQLTQPQHF. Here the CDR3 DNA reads TGTGCCAGCAGTTTACGACAGCTGACTCAGCCCCAGCATTTT.

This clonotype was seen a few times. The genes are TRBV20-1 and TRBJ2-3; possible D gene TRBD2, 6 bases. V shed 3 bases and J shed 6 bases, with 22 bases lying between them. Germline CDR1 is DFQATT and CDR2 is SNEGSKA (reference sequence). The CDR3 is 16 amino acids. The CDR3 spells CSASSGSRGGVDTQYF. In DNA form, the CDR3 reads TGCAGTGCTAGTTCGGGCTCGAGGGGCGGGGTTGATACGCAGTATTTT.

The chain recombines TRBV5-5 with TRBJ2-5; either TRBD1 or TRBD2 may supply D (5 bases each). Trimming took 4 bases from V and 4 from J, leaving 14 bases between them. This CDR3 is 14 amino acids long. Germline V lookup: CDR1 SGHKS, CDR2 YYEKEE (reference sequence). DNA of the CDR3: TGTGCCAGCAGCACTCCGGGTGGGGGAGAGACCCAGTACTTC. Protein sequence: CASSTPGGGETQYF.

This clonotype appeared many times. The CDR3 region is CSARSGGNTGELFF. In DNA, the CDR3 is TGCAGTGCTAGGAGCGGGGGGAACACCGGGGAGCTGTTTTTT. This sequence joins TRBV20-1 and TRBJ2-2; TRBD2 agrees at 8 bases. CDR1 DFQATT and CDR2 SNEGSKA come from the germline V gene (reference sequence). This CDR3 is built from 14 residues. Unmatched junction bases numbered 1, after V lost 3 bases and J lost 1 base.

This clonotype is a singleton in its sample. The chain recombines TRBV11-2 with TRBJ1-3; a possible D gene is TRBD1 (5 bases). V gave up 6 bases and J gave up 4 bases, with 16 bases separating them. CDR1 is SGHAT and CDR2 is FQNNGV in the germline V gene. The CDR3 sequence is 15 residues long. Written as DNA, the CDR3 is TGTGCCAGCAGACTGCAGGGAGTTTACGGAAACACCATATATTTT. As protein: CASRLQGVYGNTIYF.

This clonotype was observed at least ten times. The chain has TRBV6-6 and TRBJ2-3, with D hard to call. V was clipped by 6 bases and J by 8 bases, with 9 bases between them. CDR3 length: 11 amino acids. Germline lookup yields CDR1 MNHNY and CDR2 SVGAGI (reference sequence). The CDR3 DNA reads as TGTGCCAGCAGCCTCCCCGGTACGCAGTATTTT. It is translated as CASSLPGTQYF.

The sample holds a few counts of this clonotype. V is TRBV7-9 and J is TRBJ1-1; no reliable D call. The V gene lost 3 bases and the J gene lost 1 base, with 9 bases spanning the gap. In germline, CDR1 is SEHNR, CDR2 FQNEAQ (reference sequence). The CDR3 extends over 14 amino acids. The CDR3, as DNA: TGTGCCAGCAGCTTGGGCTTCAAGAACACTGAAGCTTTCTTT. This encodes CASSLGFKNTEAFF.

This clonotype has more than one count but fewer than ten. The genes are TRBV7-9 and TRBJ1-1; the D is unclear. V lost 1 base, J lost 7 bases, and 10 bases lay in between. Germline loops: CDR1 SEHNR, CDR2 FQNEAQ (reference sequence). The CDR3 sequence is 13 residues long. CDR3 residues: CASSLGSINEAFF. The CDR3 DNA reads TGTGCCAGCAGCTTAGGTAGTATCAATGAAGCTTTCTTT.